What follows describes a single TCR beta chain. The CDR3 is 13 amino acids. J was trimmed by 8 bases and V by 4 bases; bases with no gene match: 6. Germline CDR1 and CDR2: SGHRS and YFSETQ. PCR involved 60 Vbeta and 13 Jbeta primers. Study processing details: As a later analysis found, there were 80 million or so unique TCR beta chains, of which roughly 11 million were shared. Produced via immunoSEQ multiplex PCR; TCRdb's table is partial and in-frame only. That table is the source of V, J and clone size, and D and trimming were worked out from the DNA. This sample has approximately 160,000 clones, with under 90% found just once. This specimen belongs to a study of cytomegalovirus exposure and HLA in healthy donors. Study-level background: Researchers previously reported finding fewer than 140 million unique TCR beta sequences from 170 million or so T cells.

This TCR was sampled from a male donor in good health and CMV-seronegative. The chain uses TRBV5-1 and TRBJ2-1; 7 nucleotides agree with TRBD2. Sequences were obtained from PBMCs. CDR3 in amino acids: CASSMGEGDEQFF. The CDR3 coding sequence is TGCGCCAGCAGCATGGGGGAGGGCGATGAGCAGTTCTTC.